This T cell receptor (beta chain) stems from a study of blood T cell repertoires in COVID-19. Study context: Italy, Spain and the United States were the sources of the convalescent and acute COVID-19 samples. From T cells, B-cell-depleted T cells, or PBMCs came the material, which was cDNA or gDNA.

Only in-frame clones appear in the TCRdb table, and some are missing; sequencing was by immunoSEQ multiplex PCR. The table lists 190,000 or so clones, around 88% of them singletons, with 3.5% to 5.5% in the top ten. The V and J ends lost 4 bases and 5 bases, in that order; junction bases with no gene match: 13. The CDR3 length is 16 residues. The V gene's germline CDR1 is MGHDK and CDR2 SYGVNS. The cohort comprised adults aged 18 to 89 years residing in 20 to 30 US areas. The study assigned cohorts using participant-reported clinical history. The V and J genes are TRBV25-1 and TRBJ2-5; TRBD1 agrees at 7 bases. The sequencing input was PBMCs or T cells enriched from blood (not recorded which). This clonotype originated in a woman aged 25 to 45 who had been exposed to COVID-19. Written as DNA, the CDR3 is TGTGCCAGCAGTGCCTTATATACAGGGGTCGGGGAGACCCAGTACTTC. It specifies CASSALYTGVGETQYF.